The 26 T cell receptor beta chains below come from one sample, sequenced in a study of blood T cell repertoires in COVID-19. Repertoires were generated with immunoSEQ multiplex PCR, while TCRdb's copy carries only in-frame clones and drops some. The sample shows about 170,000 clones, about 86% of them seen only once. Sequenced sample: peripheral blood. These receptor sequences come from a man aged 18 to 30 with active or convalescent COVID-19.

The chain is built from TRBV24-1 and TRBJ1-5; 7 bases align to TRBD1. The CDR3 runs to 14 residues. V lost 3 bases to trimming and J lost 7 bases; unmatched junction nucleotides: 5. The germline V gene has CDR1 KGHDR and CDR2 SFDVKD. The CDR3 is CATSDAGQVQPQHF. As DNA, the CDR3 is TGTGCCACCAGTGATGCCGGACAGGTCCAGCCCCAGCATTTT.

The chain is built from TRBV18 and TRBJ2-4, with TRBD1 matching 12 bases. The CDR3 runs 16 residues. Germline V lookup: CDR1 KGHSH, CDR2 LQKENI. The J segment lost 8 bases and the V segment lost 1 base, leaving 6 bases of the junction unmatched. The CDR3 DNA reads as TGTGCCAGCTCACCACTGGGGACAGGGGGCTCTGACATTCAGTACTTC. Translated, it gives CASSPLGTGGSDIQYF.

The chain couples TRBV6-6 to TRBJ1-5; a weak D match, TRBD1 (6 bases). The CDR3 runs 16 residues. V was clipped by 0 bases and J by 7 bases, with 16 bases between them. Germline lookup yields CDR1 MNHNY and CDR2 SVGAGI (reference sequence). CDR3 sequence (DNA): TGTGCCAGCAGTTACTCGAACAGGGCTCACGGGCAGCCCCAGCATTTT. Protein sequence: CASSYSNRAHGQPQHF.

The chain recombines TRBV6-2 or TRBV6-3 with TRBJ1-2; D is perhaps TRBD1 (5 bases). Germline V gene data show CDR1 as MNHEY and CDR2 as SVGEGT. There are 15 residues in the CDR3. The V gene lost 6 bases and the J gene lost 0 bases, with 14 bases spanning the gap. CDR3 in amino acids: CASSHPRGTNYGYTF. The CDR3 coding sequence is TGTGCCAGCAGCCACCCACGGGGGACTAACTATGGCTACACCTTC.

The sample holds one count of this clone. V is TRBV5-1 and J is TRBJ1-1; 8 bases match TRBD1. CDR1 is SGHRS and CDR2 is YFSETQ in the germline V gene. The CDR3 extends over 14 amino acids. J was trimmed by 6 bases and V by 4 bases; bases with no gene match: 8. CDR3 sequence reads: CASSGWTGSAEAFF. The CDR3 region has the DNA TGCGCCAGCAGCGGATGGACAGGGTCTGCTGAAGCTTTCTTT.

V usage is TRBV11-3 and J usage is TRBJ1-1; TRBD1 agrees at 7 bases. Germline values: CDR1 SGHNT, CDR2 YENEEA. The length of the CDR3 is 13 residues. Trimming at V came to 3 bases and at J to 3 bases, leaving 1 base not matched to a gene. For the CDR3, the DNA is TGTGCCAGCAGCTTGCAGGGGGACACTGAAGCTTTCTTT. Protein: CASSLQGDTEAFF.

This chain connects TRBV7-8 to TRBJ2-7; 9 nucleotides line up with TRBD2. The trim removed 3 bases at V and 4 bases at J, leaving 13 bases unmatched. The germline gives CDR1 SGHVS, CDR2 FQNEAQ. The CDR3 is 17 amino acids. As DNA, the CDR3 is TGTGCCAGCAGCTTGCCCACTAAGCGGGAGGAAAGGTACGAGCAGTACTTC. Encoded protein: CASSLPTKREERYEQYF.

The chain employs TRBV24-1 and TRBJ2-1, with 14 nucleotides matching TRBD2. V lost 5 bases, J lost 3 bases, and 8 bases stayed unmatched. Germline V CDR1 and CDR2: KGHDR, SFDVKD. The CDR3 has 18 amino acids. The CDR3 nucleotides are TGTGCCACCAGTGCGGGACTAGCGGGAGACAAGGTCTACAATGAGCAGTTCTTC. It translates to CATSAGLAGDKVYNEQFF.

V is TRBV19 and J is TRBJ2-3, with D maybe TRBD2 (6 bases). The germline V and J ends were trimmed by 6 bases and 1 base, with 17 bases remaining between them. This CDR3 is 16 amino acids long. Germline V CDR1 and CDR2: LNHDA, SQIVND (reference sequence). The CDR3 loop is CASRLMPGLGTDTQYF. As DNA, the CDR3 is TGTGCCAGTAGACTGATGCCGGGACTGGGCACAGATACGCAGTATTTT.

The CDR3 coding sequence is TGTGCCAGCAGTGACTTGGACAGGGGGCCCACTGAAGCTTTCTTT. It yields the protein CASSDLDRGPTEAFF. The chain carries TRBV6-1 and TRBJ1-1, with TRBD1 matching 11 bases. CDR1 MNHNS and CDR2 SASEGT come from the germline V gene. V lost 3 bases to trimming and J lost 4 bases; unmatched junction nucleotides: 4. The CDR3 runs to 15 residues.

The J gene is TRBJ2-1, the V gene TRBV12-2; the table's D call, TRBD2, was not checked against the DNA. TRBV12-2 is annotated as a pseudogene. This CDR3 spans 15 amino acids. CDR3 loop: CASRLAVTTYNEQFF. The CDR3 region has the DNA TGTGCAAGTCGCTTAGCGGTGACTACGTACAATGAGCAGTTCTTC.

V is TRBV19 and J is TRBJ1-2, with D uncertain. V was clipped by 3 bases and J by 3 bases, with 8 bases between them. The length of the CDR3 is 13 residues. CDR1 LNHDA and CDR2 SQIVND come from the germline V gene (reference sequence). The CDR3 DNA is TGTGCCAGTAGTATCCCCGGGTACTATGGCTACACCTTC. Its translation is CASSIPGYYGYTF.

CDR3 loop: CASSLYGGEGRENTEAFF. In DNA, the CDR3 is TGTGCCAGCAGCTTATATGGGGGCGAAGGGAGAGAGAACACTGAAGCTTTCTTT. V is TRBV7-9 and J is TRBJ1-1; D is possibly TRBD1 (6 bases). Per germline, CDR1 SEHNR and CDR2 FQNEAQ (reference sequence). The CDR3 spans 18 residues. V lost 2 bases and J 1 base, leaving 20 bases between the germline ends.

V usage is TRBV3-1 (or the pseudogene TRBV3-2) and J usage is TRBJ1-3, with D uncertain. V lost 4 bases, J lost 7 bases, and 11 bases lay in between. The CDR3 has 13 residues. Germline V gives CDR1 LGHDT, CDR2 YNNKEL (reference sequence). CDR3 sequence (DNA): TGTGCCAGCAGCCTCGACTCCGGGAACACCATATATTTT. Translation gives CASSLDSGNTIYF.

The rearrangement uses TRBV5-1 and TRBJ2-1; TRBD2 matches at 9 bases. Trimming took 1 base from V and 6 from J; bases not matched to a gene: 14. The CDR3 sequence is 18 residues long. Germline values: CDR1 SGHRS, CDR2 YFSETQ. The CDR3: CASSLWSPGLAGFNEQFF. The CDR3 DNA reads as TGCGCCAGCAGCTTGTGGTCCCCGGGACTAGCAGGATTCAATGAGCAGTTCTTC.

The gene calls are TRBV5-8 and TRBJ2-1; TRBD1 might be the D (5 bases). CDR1 and CDR2 (germline): SGHTS, YDEGEE. This CDR3 is 16 amino acids long. Trimming removed 5 bases from V and 7 bases from J, with 22 bases in between. CDR3 protein: CASSQAPDSPSNEQFF. The CDR3 DNA is TGTGCCAGCAGTCAAGCACCCGACAGTCCTAGTAATGAGCAGTTCTTC.

This sequence joins TRBV20-1 and TRBJ1-2, with TRBD1 as a possible D gene (5 bases). Per germline, CDR1 DFQATT and CDR2 SNEGSKA (reference sequence). V was pared by 3 bases and J by 3 bases, with 11 bases between. The CDR3 is made up of 13 amino acids. The CDR3: CSASAGWDYGYTF. In DNA form, the CDR3 reads TGCAGTGCTAGTGCAGGGTGGGACTATGGCTACACCTTC.

This chain uses TRBV10-2 with TRBJ2-5; D might be TRBD1 (6 bases). The V and J ends lost 7 bases and 1 base respectively, with 7 bases between them. CDR3 length: 12 amino acids. Germline CDR1 reads WSHSY; CDR2 reads SAAADI. CDR3 sequence (DNA): TGCGCCAGCATGACAGGCCAAGAGACCCAGTACTTC. Protein product: CASMTGQETQYF.

The gene calls are TRBV3-1 (or the pseudogene TRBV3-2) and TRBJ2-1; TRBD1 aligns across 7 bases. Germline assignment: CDR1 LGHDT and CDR2 YNNKEL (reference sequence). The CDR3 has 15 amino acids. V lost 7 bases, J lost 5 bases, and 11 bases stayed unmatched. The DNA for the CDR3 is TGTGCCAGCACTCGTCTCCGGGACAGTCACAATGAGCAGTTCTTC. The encoded protein is CASTRLRDSHNEQFF.

Written as DNA, the CDR3 is TGTGCCAGTGGCGCCTTTACAGGGGGCATACAGCCCCAGCATTTT. Its protein is CASGAFTGGIQPQHF. V gene TRBV19 combines with J gene TRBJ1-5, with TRBD1 identical over 9 bases. Germline V gene data show CDR1 as LNHDA and CDR2 as SQIVND (reference sequence). Trimming took 8 bases from V and 7 from J; bases not matched to a gene: 12. The CDR3 extends over 15 amino acids.

The chain combines TRBV27 with TRBJ1-1; perhaps TRBD1 as D (5 bases). Trimming cost V 4 bases and J 3 bases, with 9 bases left between them. CDR1 MNHEY and CDR2 SMNVEV come from the germline V gene (reference sequence). The CDR3 runs 13 residues. CDR3 loop: CASSYQGDTEAFF. For the CDR3, the DNA is TGTGCCAGCAGTTATCAAGGGGACACTGAAGCTTTCTTT.

This chain joins TRBV5-6 and TRBJ2-1, with a possible D match to TRBD2 (5 bases). Trimming shortened V by 0 bases and J by 8 bases, and 15 bases separated the two germline ends. The CDR3 extends over 15 amino acids. The germline V gene has CDR1 SGHDT and CDR2 YYEEEE. The CDR3 DNA sequence: TGTGCCAGCAGCTTGGTGCCTAGCAGGCCGGATGAGCAGTTCTTC. It specifies CASSLVPSRPDEQFF.

This clone has a single count. This chain uses TRBV6-9 with TRBJ2-3, with TRBD1 as a possible D gene (6 bases). Germline V lookup: CDR1 MNHGY, CDR2 SVAAGI. The CDR3 has 14 residues. Trimming left V 4 bases short and J 0 bases short, with 8 bases between. The CDR3 loop is CASSLGQSTDTQYF. For the CDR3, the DNA is TGTGCCAGCAGTTTAGGACAGAGCACAGATACGCAGTATTTT.

This clone has just one count. The rearrangement links TRBV30 to TRBJ2-3, with D possibly matching TRBD1 (6 bases). Germline V gene lookup returns CDR1 GTSNPN and CDR2 SVGIG (reference sequence). This CDR3 region has 13 residues. V gave up 7 bases and J gave up 1 base, with 12 bases separating them. The chain's CDR3 is CALQGTGTDTQYF. DNA of the CDR3: TGTGCCTTACAGGGTACCGGCACAGATACGCAGTATTTT.

The chain is built from TRBV14 and TRBJ1-2; D unclear. CDR3 length: 12 amino acids. Trimming removed 3 bases from V and 8 bases from J, with 10 bases in between. Looked up from germline, CDR1 is SGHDN and CDR2 is FVKESK. The CDR3 coding sequence is TGTGCCAGCAGCCAGACCTGGGAGGGCTACACCTTC. Encoded protein: CASSQTWEGYTF. Full variable domain (rest looked up from reference TRBV14 and TRBJ1-2): EAGVTQFPSHSVIEKGQTVTLRCDPISGHDNLYWYRRVMGKEIKFLLHFVKESKQDESGMPNNRFLAERTGGTYSTLKVQPAELEDSGVYFCASSQTWEGYTFGSGTRLTVV.

The V call is TRBV29-1, the J call TRBJ1-2, with D perhaps TRBD1 (6 bases). V shed 4 bases and J shed 4 bases, with 16 bases lying between them. This CDR3 is built from 14 residues. CDR1 is SQVTM and CDR2 is ANQGSEA in the germline V gene. CDR3 amino acids: CSVVGQQSSYGYTF. CDR3 nucleotides: TGCAGCGTTGTTGGACAGCAAAGCTCCTATGGCTACACCTTC.